A single sample is the source of the 21 T cell receptor beta chains below, sequenced in a study of blood T cell repertoires in COVID-19. The method was immunoSEQ multiplex PCR; TCRdb's version includes in-frame clones alone and lacks a portion of them. The data hold some 120,000 clones, with about 88% observed a single time. Sequencing was carried out using peripheral blood. The receptors here all came from a human donor in a cohort sampled during active COVID-19.

V is TRBV7-6 and J is TRBJ2-1; 10 bases line up with TRBD2. Trimming removed 5 bases from V and 0 bases from J; junction bases left unmatched: 16. The length of the CDR3 is 20 residues. In germline, CDR1 is SGHVS, CDR2 FNYEAQ. CDR3 amino acids: CASSPYRSSGGPSSYNEQFF. The CDR3 bases are TGTGCCAGCAGCCCCTACCGGTCTAGCGGGGGCCCTAGCTCCTACAATGAGCAGTTCTTC.

This rearrangement joins TRBV6-5 to TRBJ2-2; D possibly corresponds to TRBD2 (7 bases). This CDR3 has 15 amino acids. Trimming took off 5 bases at V and 3 bases at J, with 13 bases between the two ends. From germline, CDR1 is MNHEY and CDR2 SVGAGI. In nucleotides, the CDR3 is TGTGCCAGCAGTCGGGGGGCCTCGTACACCGGGGAGCTGTTTTTT. This gives the protein CASSRGASYTGELFF.

The J gene is TRBJ2-2, the V gene TRBV5-8; possibly TRBD1 for D (6 bases). Germline CDR1 is SGHTS and CDR2 is YDEGEE. The CDR3 contains 17 residues. V was cut by 3 bases and J by 3 bases, with 18 bases left in between. CDR3 sequence (DNA): TGTGCCAGCAGCTACCCGGACAGACCCCAGGACACCGGGGAGCTGTTTTTT. Translating it yields CASSYPDRPQDTGELFF.

Points on this clone: One end of the junction fails to match germline, which may point to a read error. The genes are TRBV28 and TRBJ1-4, with no clear D. CDR3 length: 12 residues. Germline CDR1 and CDR2: MDHEN and SYDVKM. The CDR3 here is CASSLGGERLSF. CDR3 nucleotide sequence: TGTGCCAGCAGTTTAGGCGGGGAGAGACTTAGTTTT.

The chain recombines TRBV6-5 with TRBJ1-2; 7 bases map to TRBD1. The CDR3 totals 16 residues. Germline loops: CDR1 MNHEY, CDR2 SVGAGI. Trimming at V came to 0 bases and at J to 4 bases, leaving 8 bases not matched to a gene. The CDR3 loop reads CASSYSGAGGTYGYTF. The CDR3 DNA reads as TGTGCCAGCAGTTACTCTGGGGCAGGGGGGACCTATGGCTACACCTTC.

This chain links TRBV18 with TRBJ2-7; 8 bases are shared with TRBD1. Trimming removed 3 bases from V and 3 bases from J; junction bases left unmatched: 7. The CDR3 contains 15 residues. Germline V gives CDR1 KGHSH, CDR2 LQKENI. The CDR3 DNA sequence: TGTGCCAGCTCACCGGCGGCAGGGGGCGGCTACGAGCAGTACTTC. Its protein product is CASSPAAGGGYEQYF.

The rearrangement links TRBV3-1 (or the pseudogene TRBV3-2) to TRBJ1-4, with D possibly being TRBD1 (6 bases). CDR3 length: 13 amino acids. Germline CDR1 and CDR2: LGHDT and YNNKEL (reference sequence). V lost 3 bases and J lost 6, with 8 bases in between. The CDR3 coding sequence is TGTGCCAGCAGCCAGGGGGCAGATGAAAAACTGTTTTTT. This sequence encodes CASSQGADEKLFF.

This chain links TRBV28 with TRBJ2-7; 7 positions agree with TRBD1. V shed 5 bases and J 2 bases; nucleotides not matched to a gene: 6. The CDR3 extends over 14 amino acids. In germline, CDR1 is MDHEN, CDR2 SYDVKM. The CDR3 here is CASSRTGLTYEQYF. Here the CDR3 DNA reads TGTGCCAGCAGTCGGACAGGACTTACCTACGAGCAGTACTTC. The full variable domain, rest sourced from reference TRBV28 and TRBJ2-7, is DVKVTQSSRYLVKRTGEKVFLECVQDMDHENMFWYRQDPGLGLRLIYFSYDVKMKEKGDIPEGYSVSREKKERFSLILESASTNQTSMYLCASSRTGLTYEQYFGPGTRLTVT.

This rearrangement joins TRBV29-1 to TRBJ2-3, with D possibly being TRBD2 (5 bases). Germline V CDR1 and CDR2: SQVTM, ANQGSEA. V was pared by 6 bases and J by 0 bases, with 16 bases between. The CDR3 length is 15 residues. CDR3 in amino acids: CSVEVVSASTDTQYF. CDR3 DNA: TGCAGCGTGGAGGTTGTGAGTGCTAGCACAGATACGCAGTATTTT.

The chain couples TRBV28 to TRBJ2-3; 10 nucleotides match TRBD1. CDR3 length: 16 residues. With 3 bases clipped from V and 2 bases from J, the junction kept 5 bases outside the gene matches. Looked up from germline, CDR1 is MDHEN and CDR2 is SYDVKM. The CDR3 loop is CASSFAGTGDTDTQYF. In nucleotides, the CDR3 is TGTGCCAGCAGTTTTGCCGGGACAGGGGACACAGATACGCAGTATTTT. The full variable domain, with the rest looked up from reference TRBV28 and TRBJ2-3, is DVKVTQSSRYLVKRTGEKVFLECVQDMDHENMFWYRQDPGLGLRLIYFSYDVKMKEKGDIPEGYSVSREKKERFSLILESASTNQTSMYLCASSFAGTGDTDTQYFGPGTRLTVL.

The chain recombines TRBV29-1 with TRBJ2-5; TRBD1 aligns across 10 bases. V shed 7 bases, J shed 4 bases, and the junction held 12 bases outside the gene matches. This CDR3 spans 15 amino acids. Germline values: CDR1 SQVTM, CDR2 ANQGSEA. The DNA of the CDR3 is TGCAGCGCCCCCCATCGGACAGGGGGAGGAGAGACCCAGTACTTC. It codes for CSAPHRTGGGETQYF. The whole variable domain, remainder taken from reference TRBV29-1 and TRBJ2-5, is SAVISQKPSRDICQRGTSLTIQCQVDSQVTMMFWYRQQPGQSLTLIATANQGSEATYESGFVIDKFPISRPNLTFSTLTVSNMSPEDSSIYLCSAPHRTGGGETQYFGPGTRLLVL.

The chain combines TRBV4-1 with TRBJ2-5, with TRBD2 identical over 8 bases. V was pared by 8 bases and J by 4 bases, with 12 bases of the junction left unmatched. This CDR3 comprises 15 residues. The germline gives CDR1 MGHRA, CDR2 YSYEKL. CDR3 DNA: TGCGCCAGCCGGGAGGCGGGGGGCTCCGGAGAGACCCAGTACTTC. Translation: CASREAGGSGETQYF.

The gene calls are TRBV2 and TRBJ2-7; D may be TRBD1 (6 bases). CDR1 and CDR2 from the germline V gene are SNHLY and FYNNEI. The CDR3 spans 15 residues. V lost 5 bases, J lost 3 bases, and 17 bases lay in between. CDR3 loop: CASSPTHQGFYEQYF. The CDR3 region has the DNA TGTGCCAGCAGTCCGACTCATCAGGGGTTCTACGAGCAGTACTTC.

J is TRBJ1-6 and V is TRBV30, with a weak D call TRBD1 (5 bases). The germline CDR1 and CDR2 sequences are GTSNPN and SVGIG (reference sequence). The CDR3 is made up of 14 amino acids. Trimming shortened V by 0 bases and J by 9 bases, and 12 bases separated the two germline ends. This chain's CDR3 is CAWSVDTDLSPLHF. CDR3 nucleotides: TGTGCCTGGAGTGTGGACACAGACCTTTCACCCCTCCACTTT.

This chain links TRBV10-1 with TRBJ2-3; TRBD1 agrees at 9 bases. CDR1 WNHNN and CDR2 SYGVQD come from the germline V gene (reference sequence). The CDR3 consists of 17 residues. After removal of 3 bases from V and 4 bases from J, the junction contained 11 bases not matched to a gene. The CDR3 region is CASSDPRGQGLADTQYF. CDR3 DNA: TGCGCCAGCAGTGACCCGAGAGGACAGGGGCTGGCAGATACGCAGTATTTT.

The rearrangement uses TRBV3-1 (or the pseudogene TRBV3-2) and TRBJ2-7; the match to TRBD1 covers 9 bases. Unmatched junction bases numbered 10, after V lost 4 bases and J lost 6 bases. This CDR3 region has 15 residues. Germline V gives CDR1 LGHDT, CDR2 YNNKEL (reference sequence). The CDR3 nucleotides read TGTGCCAGCAGCCCGACGACAGGGGGTCAGAGCGAGCAGTACTTC. Its protein product is CASSPTTGGQSEQYF.

CDR3 sequence: CASSLSGRGTGELFF. The CDR3 DNA follows: TGTGCCAGCAGCTTAAGCGGGAGGGGGACCGGGGAGCTGTTTTTT. This sequence joins TRBV11-3 and TRBJ2-2, with 10 bases aligning to TRBD2. J lost 5 bases, V lost 2 bases, and 2 bases had no gene match. This CDR3 spans 15 amino acids. CDR1 and CDR2 from the germline V gene are SGHNT and YENEEA.

The chain recombines TRBV7-9 with TRBJ2-1; a weak D match, TRBD1 (6 bases). The CDR3 length is 15 residues. Trimming cost V 4 bases and J 5 bases, with 15 bases left between them. Germline CDR1 and CDR2: SEHNR and FQNEAQ (reference sequence). CDR3 loop: CASSYGQTWDNEQFF. The CDR3 DNA reads TGTGCCAGCAGCTACGGACAGACTTGGGACAATGAGCAGTTCTTC.

The CDR3 loop reads CSVSRGVNQPQHF. In DNA form, the CDR3 reads TGCAGCGTTAGCAGGGGAGTCAATCAGCCCCAGCATTTT. The chain is built from TRBV29-1 and TRBJ1-5, with TRBD1 as a possible D gene (6 bases). Germline assignment: CDR1 SQVTM and CDR2 ANQGSEA. The CDR3 loop spans 13 amino acids. Trimming removed 5 bases from V and 3 bases from J, with 11 bases in between.

V gene TRBV3-1 (or the pseudogene TRBV3-2) combines with J gene TRBJ2-2; D is perhaps TRBD2 (5 bases). The V end lost 2 bases, the J end lost 8 bases, and 12 bases lay between the germline ends. CDR1 and CDR2 from the germline V gene are LGHDT and YNNKEL (reference sequence). The length of the CDR3 is 14 residues. CDR3 in DNA: TGTGCCAGCAGCCAAAGCGGTGGGGTAGGGGAGCTGTTTTTT. As protein: CASSQSGGVGELFF.

V usage is TRBV14 and J usage is TRBJ1-1; 7 nucleotides agree with TRBD1. The germline V gene encodes CDR1 SGHDN and CDR2 FVKESK. V gave up 1 base and J gave up 7 bases; unmatched junction bases: 3. The CDR3 sequence is 13 residues long. The CDR3: CASSQVGQLEAFF. CDR3 sequence (DNA): TGTGCCAGCAGCCAAGTGGGACAGCTTGAAGCTTTCTTT.